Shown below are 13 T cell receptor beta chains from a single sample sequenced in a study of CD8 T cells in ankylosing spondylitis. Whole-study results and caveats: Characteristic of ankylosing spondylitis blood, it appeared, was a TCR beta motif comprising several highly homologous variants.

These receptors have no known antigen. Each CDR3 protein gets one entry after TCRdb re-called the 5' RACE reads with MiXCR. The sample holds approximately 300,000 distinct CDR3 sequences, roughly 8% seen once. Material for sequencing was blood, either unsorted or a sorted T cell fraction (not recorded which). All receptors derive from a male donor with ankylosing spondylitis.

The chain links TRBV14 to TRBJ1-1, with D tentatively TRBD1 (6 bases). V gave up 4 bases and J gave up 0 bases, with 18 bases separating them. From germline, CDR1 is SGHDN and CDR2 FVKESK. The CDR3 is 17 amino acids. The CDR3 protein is CASSPEQGPFMNTEAFF. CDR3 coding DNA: TGTGCCAGCAGCCCAGAACAGGGACCGTTCATGAACACTGAAGCTTTCTTT.

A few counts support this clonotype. CDR3 amino acids: CASSYPRSGSRFAQFF. Written as DNA, the CDR3 is TGTGCCAGCAGTTACCCACGGAGCGGGAGCCGATTTGCGCAGTTCTTC. V is TRBV6-5 and J is TRBJ2-1; 8 bases align to TRBD2. This CDR3 has 16 amino acids. The germline gives CDR1 MNHEY, CDR2 SVGAGI. V gave up 2 bases and J gave up 12 bases; unmatched junction bases: 15.

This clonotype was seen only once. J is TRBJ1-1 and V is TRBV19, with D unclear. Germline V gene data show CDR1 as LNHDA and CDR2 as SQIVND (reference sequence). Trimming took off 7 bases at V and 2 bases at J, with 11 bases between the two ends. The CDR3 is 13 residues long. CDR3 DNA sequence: TGTGCCAGTAAAGTCGTACCTAACACTGAAGCTTTCTTT. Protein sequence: CASKVVPNTEAFF. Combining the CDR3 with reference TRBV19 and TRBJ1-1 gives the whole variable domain DGGITQSPKYLFRKEGQNVTLSCEQNLNHDAMYWYRQDPGQGLRLIYYSQIVNDFQKGDIAEGYSVSREKKESFPLTVTSAQKNPTAFYLCASKVVPNTEAFFGQGTRLTVV.

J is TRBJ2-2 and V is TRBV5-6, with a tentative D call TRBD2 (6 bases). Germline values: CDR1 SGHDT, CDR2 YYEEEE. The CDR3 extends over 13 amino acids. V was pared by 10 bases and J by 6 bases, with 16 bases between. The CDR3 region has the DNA TGTGCCGGCGGGGACGGATGCCCCGGGGAGCTGTTTTTT. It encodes CAGGDGCPGELFF.

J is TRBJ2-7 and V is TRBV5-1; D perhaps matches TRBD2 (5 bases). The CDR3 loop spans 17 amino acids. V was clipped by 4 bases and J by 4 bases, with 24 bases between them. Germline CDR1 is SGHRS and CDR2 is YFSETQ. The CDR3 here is CASSPDRGPFGIYEQYF. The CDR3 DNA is TGCGCCAGCAGCCCGGACCGGGGTCCCTTCGGGATTTACGAGCAGTACTTC.

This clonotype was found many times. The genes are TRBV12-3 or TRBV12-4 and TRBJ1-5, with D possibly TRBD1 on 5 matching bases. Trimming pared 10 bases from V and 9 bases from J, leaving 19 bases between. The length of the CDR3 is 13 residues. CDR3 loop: CAIKGQTTRPQHF. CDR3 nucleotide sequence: TGTGCCATCAAGGGGCAGACCACGAGGCCCCAGCATTTT.

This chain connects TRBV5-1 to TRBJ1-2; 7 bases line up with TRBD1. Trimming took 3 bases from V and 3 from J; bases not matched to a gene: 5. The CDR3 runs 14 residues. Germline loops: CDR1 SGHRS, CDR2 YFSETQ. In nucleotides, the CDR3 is TGCGCCAGCAGCTCTCAGGACAGGCACTATGGCTACACCTTC. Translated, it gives CASSSQDRHYGYTF. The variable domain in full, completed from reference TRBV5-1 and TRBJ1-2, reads KAGVTQTPRYLIKTRGQQVTLSCSPISGHRSVSWYQQTPGQGLQFLFEYFSETQRNKGNFPGRFSGRQFSNSRSEMNVSTLELGDSALYLCASSSQDRHYGYTFGSGTRLTVV.

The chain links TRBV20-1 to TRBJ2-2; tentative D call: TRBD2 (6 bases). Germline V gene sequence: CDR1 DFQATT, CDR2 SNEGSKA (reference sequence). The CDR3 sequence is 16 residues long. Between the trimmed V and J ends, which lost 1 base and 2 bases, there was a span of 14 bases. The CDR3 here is CSARAGNSGNTGELFF. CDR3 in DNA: TGCAGTGCTAGAGCCGGGAATAGCGGAAACACCGGGGAGCTGTTTTTT.

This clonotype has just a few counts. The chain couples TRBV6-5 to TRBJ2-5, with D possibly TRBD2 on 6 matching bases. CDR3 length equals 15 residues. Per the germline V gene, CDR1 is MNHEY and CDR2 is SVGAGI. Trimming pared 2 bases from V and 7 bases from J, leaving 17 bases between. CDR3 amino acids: CASSYGWEEPGTQYF. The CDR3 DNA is TGTGCCAGCAGTTACGGGTGGGAGGAGCCAGGGACCCAGTACTTC.

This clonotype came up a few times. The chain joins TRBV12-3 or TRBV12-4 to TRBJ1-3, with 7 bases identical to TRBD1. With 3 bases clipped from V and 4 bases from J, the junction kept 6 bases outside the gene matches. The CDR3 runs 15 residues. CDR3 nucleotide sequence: TGTGCCAGCAGTTTTTTTGGGACAGTAGGAAACACCATATATTTT. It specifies CASSFFGTVGNTIYF.

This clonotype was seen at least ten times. The CDR3 DNA reads TGTGCCAGCAACTTGGGCCGCACTAATGAAAAACTGTTTTTT. This gives the protein CASNLGRTNEKLFF. This sequence joins TRBV7-9 and TRBJ1-4; D is unclear. This CDR3 is built from 14 residues. Looked up from germline, CDR1 is SEHNR and CDR2 is FQNEAQ (reference sequence). V was trimmed by 7 bases and J by 2 bases, leaving 11 bases between them.

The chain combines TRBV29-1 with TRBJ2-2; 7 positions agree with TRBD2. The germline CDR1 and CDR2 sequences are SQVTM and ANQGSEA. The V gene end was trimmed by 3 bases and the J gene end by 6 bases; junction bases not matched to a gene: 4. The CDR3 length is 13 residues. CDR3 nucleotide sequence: TGCAGCGTTGAGGCGGGAGCGGCCGGGGAGCTGTTTTTT. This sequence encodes CSVEAGAAGELFF.

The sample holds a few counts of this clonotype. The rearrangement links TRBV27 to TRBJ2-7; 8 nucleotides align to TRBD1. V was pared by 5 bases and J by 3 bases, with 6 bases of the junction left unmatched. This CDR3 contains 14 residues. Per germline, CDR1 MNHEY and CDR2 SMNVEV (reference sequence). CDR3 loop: CASSVTGTGYEQYF. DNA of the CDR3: TGTGCCAGCAGTGTAACCGGGACAGGCTACGAGCAGTACTTC.